This TCR beta chain appears in the sequencing data of a study of cytomegalovirus exposure and HLA in healthy donors. Details on this clone: Its target is unknown.

Overall study findings and caveats: The CMV antigen specificity of a few CMV-associated chains was confirmed through in vitro analysis. The only immune exposure information that was available was CMV serostatus. The study designated 150 to 200 TCR beta chains cytomegalovirus-associated.

Researchers ran the PCR with 60 Vbeta and 13 Jbeta primers. Generated by immunoSEQ multiplex PCR, the TCRdb table keeps only in-frame clones and is missing some. This sample has roughly 100,000 clones, with 82% found just once. After removal of 3 bases from V and 6 bases from J, the junction contained 11 bases not matched to a gene. The germline V gene encodes CDR1 SGHRS and CDR2 YFSETQ. The CDR3 spans 15 residues. The specimen sequenced was PBMCs. The chain employs TRBV5-1 and TRBJ1-1; 7 nucleotides agree with TRBD1. The receptor was derived from a man in his fifties or sixties in good health and CMV-seronegative. The CDR3 bases are TGCGCCAGCAGCTCCCTGACAGAGGGGGCCCCTGAAGCTTTCTTT. Protein: CASSSLTEGAPEAFF.